Sequencing of this T cell receptor beta chain was carried out in a study of cytomegalovirus exposure and HLA in healthy donors. This clone was seen just once. Its matching antigen is unknown. Per the germline V gene, CDR1 is SQVTM and CDR2 is ANQGSEA. The CDR3 is 12 amino acids. V lost 4 bases to trimming and J lost 3 bases, with 10 bases between them. A multiplex PCR was run with 60 Vbeta primers and 13 Jbeta primers. Libraries were prepared by immunoSEQ multiplex PCR; TCRdb keeps only in-frame clonotypes and omits some of them. The repertoire has over 130,000 clones, roughly four fifths of them found once; the top ten carry around 1.5%. Study-wide results and limits: Despite most TCR sequences being rare, some public TCRs occurred in many donors.

The sequenced sample consisted of PBMCs. This chain links TRBV29-1 with TRBJ2-7, with a weak D call TRBD2 (6 bases). The clonotype was recovered from a man in his thirties or forties in good health and CMV-seropositive. Here the CDR3 DNA reads TGCAGCGTTGTGACTAGTATCTACGAGCAGTACTTC. Protein: CSVVTSIYEQYF.